These T cell receptor beta chains were read from a single sample in a study of blood T cells in healthy people across ages. TCRdb analysed the 5' RACE reads with MiXCR anew, one entry per CDR3 protein. This table has about 640,000 distinct CDR3 sequences, about 53% appearing once. Sequencing was done on a sample of blood. The receptors derive from a man aged 55 to 69 in good health. Each CDR3 is given with its conserved first and last residue. Each record gives: clone size, D gene, J gene, V gene, CDR3 DNA, CDR3 protein. A D gene is named only where the DNA matches it firmly. Size is stated for part of the rows, as once, few or many counts, or as a class when the clone is expanded.

>NA|TRBD1|TRBJ2-4|TRBV5-1
TGCGCCAGCAGCTCTGGGGGGTATTGGGACAGGACTCATCCCATTCAGTACTTC
CASSSGGYWDRTHPIQYF
>few|NA|TRBJ2-5|TRBV11-2
TGTGCCAGCAGCTTACGGGGGACGGGAGAGACCCAGTACTTC
CASSLRGTGETQYF
>once|TRBD1|TRBJ1-1|TRBV5-1
TGCGCCAGCAGCTCTACTACAGGGGCCGACAACACTGAAGCTTTCTTT
CASSSTTGADNTEAFF
>NA|NA|TRBJ1-1|TRBV5-1
TGCGCCAGCAGCTCGGGACAGAACACTGAAGCTTTCTTT
CASSSGQNTEAFF
>NA|TRBD2|TRBJ2-1|TRBV4-2
TGTGCCAGCAGCCAAGTGGGTTCTAGCGGGGGAGTGAATGAGCAGTTCTTC
CASSQVGSSGGVNEQFF
>NA|TRBD1|TRBJ2-3|TRBV27
TGTGCCAGCAGACGACAGGGGAGCCTTAGCACAGATACGCAGTATTTT
CASRRQGSLSTDTQYF
>NA|NA|TRBJ2-6|TRBV5-4
TGTGCCAGCAGCGCCGGGGGCACTGGGGCCAACGTCCTGACTTTC
CASSAGGTGANVLTF
>few|NA|TRBJ2-1|TRBV20-1
TGCAGTGCCGAACTGAACGGGGGCCAGTCCTACAATGAGCAGTTCTTC
CSAELNGGQSYNEQFF
>NA|NA|TRBJ2-1|TRBV29-1
TGCAGCGTTGCCAACACCGGGGAGCAGTTCTTC
CSVANTGEQFF
>few|TRBD1|TRBJ2-7|TRBV5-1
TGCGCCAGCAGCTTGGAGGGACAGGCGCCTCGTGAGCAGTACTTC
CASSLEGQAPREQYF
>NA|TRBD1|TRBJ2-5|TRBV4-1
TGCGCCAGCAGCCACGGGACAGGGGAGGGGCAAGAGACCCAGTACTTC
CASSHGTGEGQETQYF
>NA|NA|TRBJ2-3|TRBV24-1
TGTGCCACCAGTGGTGGGGACCCAGATACGCAGTATTTT
CATSGGDPDTQYF
>NA|TRBD1|TRBJ2-3|TRBV6-5
TGTGCCAGCGGCTACGACAGGGCGCCCCAGTATTTT
CASGYDRAPQYF